These 24 T cell receptor beta chains were sequenced from one sample in a study of lymphopenia after photon versus proton radiotherapy. Profiling relied on immunoSEQ multiplex PCR, and the TCRdb table lists in-frame clones only, not all of them. The sample lists around 66,000 clones, 70% to 90% occurring once. This specimen consisted of peripheral blood, obtained from a patient treated with photon-based radiotherapy. These receptors all come from a man aged 40-49 years with gastric cancer.

The genes are TRBV29-1 and TRBJ2-7; no reliable D call. The CDR3 covers 13 residues. Germline values: CDR1 SQVTM, CDR2 ANQGSEA. Trimming stripped 5 bases from V and 0 bases from J, with 11 bases between. The CDR3 loop is CSVRTVSSYEQYF. The CDR3 DNA reads as TGCAGCGTTAGGACGGTGAGCTCCTACGAGCAGTACTTC.

The chain employs TRBV9 and TRBJ1-5; TRBD1 matches 7 bases. This CDR3 is 13 amino acids long. The germline V gene has CDR1 SGDLS and CDR2 YYNGEE. V shed 3 bases and J 7 bases; nucleotides not matched to a gene: 4. The CDR3 protein is CASSATGQQPQHF. The CDR3 DNA is TGTGCCAGCAGCGCGACAGGGCAACAGCCCCAGCATTTT. Together with reference TRBV9 and TRBJ1-5, the CDR3 gives the full variable domain: DSGVTQTPKHLITATGQRVTLRCSPRSGDLSVYWYQQSLDQGLQFLIQYYNGEERAKGNILERFSAQQFPDLHSELNLSSLELGDSALYFCASSATGQQPQHFGDGTRLSIL.

This clone has only a few counts. The chain uses TRBV30 and TRBJ1-5, with a weak D call TRBD1 (6 bases). Deletions cut 2 bases from V and 7 bases from J, with 12 bases between. CDR1 is GTSNPN and CDR2 is SVGIG in the germline V gene (reference sequence). The length of the CDR3 is 13 residues. Written as DNA, the CDR3 is TGTGCCTGGAGTAGGCAGGGGAAACAGCCCCAGCATTTT. As protein: CAWSRQGKQPQHF.

The rearrangement uses TRBV18 and TRBJ1-1; D is possibly TRBD1 (6 bases). CDR1 and CDR2 from the germline V gene are KGHSH and LQKENI. V was pared by 4 bases and J by 2 bases, with 17 bases between. This CDR3 has 16 residues. CDR3 amino acids: CASSLSTRGLNTEAFF. Here the CDR3 DNA reads TGTGCCAGCTCACTTTCTACCAGGGGTCTTAACACTGAAGCTTTCTTT.

The chain's CDR3 is CASSQDWGADTEAFF. CDR3 nucleotides: TGTGCCAGCAGCCAAGATTGGGGGGCTGACACTGAAGCTTTCTTT. The gene calls are TRBV4-2 and TRBJ1-1, with D perhaps matching TRBD1 (6 bases). The CDR3 runs 15 residues. Trimming left V 0 bases short and J 3 bases short, with 11 bases between. The germline CDR1 and CDR2 sequences are LGHNA and YNFKEQ.

This clone was observed a single time. The V and J genes are TRBV2 and TRBJ2-3; D may be TRBD1 (5 bases). V lost 4 bases to trimming and J lost 2 bases, with 13 bases between them. Per germline, CDR1 SNHLY and CDR2 FYNNEI. The CDR3 length is 15 residues. The CDR3, as DNA: TGTGCCAGCAGTGCGGCAGGGCCCCCCACAGATACGCAGTATTTT. It is translated as CASSAAGPPTDTQYF.

V and J are TRBV7-9 and TRBJ1-2; no clear D gene. CDR1 and CDR2 (germline): SEHNR, FQNEAQ (reference sequence). V lost 5 bases to trimming and J lost 8 bases, with 21 bases between them. The CDR3 contains 15 residues. The CDR3 sequence: CASSQPLKWWGGYTF. In nucleotides, the CDR3 is TGTGCCAGCAGCCAACCTCTCAAGTGGTGGGGAGGCTACACCTTC.

The chain carries TRBV28 and TRBJ1-4; 7 bases agree with TRBD1. This CDR3 is 16 amino acids long. The trim removed 5 bases at V and 0 bases at J, leaving 6 bases unmatched. From germline, CDR1 is MDHEN and CDR2 SYDVKM. The CDR3, as DNA: TGTGCCAGCAGTGGACCAAGGGGGCCAACTAATGAAAAACTGTTTTTT. This sequence encodes CASSGPRGPTNEKLFF.

This chain connects TRBV6-1 to TRBJ1-6; D perhaps matches TRBD1 (5 bases). This CDR3 is built from 12 residues. Per the germline V gene, CDR1 is MNHNS and CDR2 is SASEGT. V was shortened by 8 bases and J by 10 bases, with 12 bases between the two germline ends. The CDR3 DNA follows: TGTGCCAGCCGGGGGTGGGAGTCACCCCTCCACTTT. It yields the protein CASRGWESPLHF.

This rearrangement joins TRBV11-1 to TRBJ2-3; 7 bases align to TRBD1. After removal of 3 bases from V and 2 bases from J, the junction contained 5 bases not matched to a gene. This CDR3 has 15 residues. Germline-derived CDR1 and CDR2 are SGHAT and FQDESV (reference sequence). CDR3 sequence: CASSLKGALTDTQYF. In nucleotides, the CDR3 is TGTGCCAGCAGCTTGAAGGGGGCCCTCACAGATACGCAGTATTTT.

As regards this clone: The junction departs from the called germline gene at one end, perhaps through a read error. This chain uses TRBV7-9 with TRBJ2-2; weak D call: TRBD2 (5 bases). This CDR3 comprises 13 residues. The V gene's germline CDR1 is SEHNR and CDR2 FQNEAQ (reference sequence). CDR3 sequence reads: CASSLADTGELFF. The CDR3 nucleotides read TGTGCCAGCAGCCTAGCTGACACCGGGGAGCTGTTTTTT.

The chain carries TRBV30 and TRBJ1-2; no clear D gene. Germline V gives CDR1 GTSNPN, CDR2 SVGIG (reference sequence). The ends were cut back, 0 bases at V and 2 bases at J, with 7 bases in the middle. CDR3 length equals 13 residues. The CDR3 loop is CAWSVDENYGYTF. The CDR3, as DNA: TGTGCCTGGAGTGTCGATGAAAACTATGGCTACACCTTC.

The V call is TRBV12-5, the J call TRBJ1-6; 9 bases agree with TRBD1. The V gene end was trimmed by 5 bases and the J gene end by 7 bases; junction bases not matched to a gene: 3. Germline V gene data show CDR1 as LGHNT and CDR2 as FRNRAP. The CDR3 extends over 14 amino acids. The DNA of the CDR3 is TGTGCTAGTGGTCCCGGGACAGGGAATTCACCCCTCCACTTT. The encoded protein is CASGPGTGNSPLHF.

This clone was detected only once. The chain recombines TRBV7-9 with TRBJ1-1, with 7 bases aligning to TRBD1. J was trimmed by 1 base and V by 4 bases; bases with no gene match: 9. Germline values: CDR1 SEHNR, CDR2 FQNEAQ (reference sequence). The CDR3 extends over 16 amino acids. The DNA for the CDR3 is TGTGCCAGCAGCTCGGGACAGATAACCTCGAACACTGAAGCTTTCTTT. Translation gives CASSSGQITSNTEAFF.

By share, this clone counts as medium-sized. The chain recombines TRBV15 with TRBJ1-1; D remains unclear. The V end lost 0 bases, the J end lost 4 bases, and 12 bases lay between the germline ends. The CDR3 extends over 15 amino acids. Germline V gene sequence: CDR1 LNHNV, CDR2 YYDKDF (reference sequence). The CDR3 region has the DNA TGTGCCACCAGCAGAGATCGGGAGGGTGCCACTGAAGCTTTCTTT. Its protein product is CATSRDREGATEAFF.

J is TRBJ2-5 and V is TRBV5-6; 9 nucleotides match TRBD1. The CDR3 consists of 12 residues. CDR1 and CDR2 from the germline V gene are SGHDT and YYEEEE. Trimming removed 3 bases from V and 10 bases from J; junction bases left unmatched: 4. In DNA form, the CDR3 reads TGTGCCAGCAGCTCTAGGACAGGGGTCCAGTACTTC. This gives the protein CASSSRTGVQYF. The whole variable domain, filled in from reference TRBV5-6 and TRBJ2-5, reads DAGVTQSPTHLIKTRGQQVTLRCSPKSGHDTVSWYQQALGQGPQFIFQYYEEEERQRGNFPDRFSGHQFPNYSSELNVNALLLGDSALYLCASSSRTGVQYFGPGTRLLVL.

The chain carries TRBV6-6 and TRBJ2-3, with D possibly being TRBD1 (5 bases). Germline V gene sequence: CDR1 MNHNY, CDR2 SVGAGI (reference sequence). The CDR3 has 13 residues. The ends were cut back, 7 bases at V and 6 bases at J, with 14 bases in the middle. In DNA form, the CDR3 reads TGTGCCAGCATAGGCCAGGGTGGCGATACGCAGTATTTT. The encoded protein is CASIGQGGDTQYF.

A few counts support this clone. This chain joins TRBV10-2 and TRBJ2-7, with 9 bases that match TRBD1. Germline CDR1 is WSHSY and CDR2 is SAAADI. After removal of 6 bases from V and 3 bases from J, the junction contained 9 bases not matched to a gene. The CDR3 is 15 amino acids. For the CDR3, the DNA is TGCGCCAGCAGACTTACGGGACAGGGAAGCTACGAGCAGTACTTC. Amino acids: CASRLTGQGSYEQYF.

In nucleotides, the CDR3 is TGTGCCAGTAGTATGGTGGGCAAGAACACTGAAGCTTTCTTT. It translates to CASSMVGKNTEAFF. This chain uses TRBV19 with TRBJ1-1; D remains unclear. The CDR3 spans 14 residues. CDR1 and CDR2 from the germline V gene are LNHDA and SQIVND (reference sequence). The V gene lost 3 bases and the J gene lost 1 base, with 9 bases spanning the gap. Full variable domain (remainder filled in from reference TRBV19 and TRBJ1-1): DGGITQSPKYLFRKEGQNVTLSCEQNLNHDAMYWYRQDPGQGLRLIYYSQIVNDFQKGDIAEGYSVSREKKESFPLTVTSAQKNPTAFYLCASSMVGKNTEAFFGQGTRLTVV.

The chain carries TRBV19 and TRBJ2-2; D tentatively reads TRBD1 or TRBD2 (6 bases each). CDR3 length equals 15 residues. Germline values: CDR1 LNHDA, CDR2 SQIVND (reference sequence). V dropped 9 bases and J dropped 1 base, with 15 bases sitting between them. The DNA for the CDR3 is TGTGCCAGCTTAGGGGGACTCTTGAACACCGGGGAGCTGTTTTTT. This encodes CASLGGLLNTGELFF.

The V call is TRBV7-6, the J call TRBJ1-2; possibly TRBD1 for D (6 bases). CDR3 length: 15 amino acids. With 1 base removed from V and 7 bases from J, the gap between germline ends came to 16 bases. CDR1 and CDR2 (germline): SGHVS, FNYEAQ. The CDR3 region has the DNA TGTGCCAGCAGCTTAGTCCAACAGGGTTCCGGTGGCTACACCTTC. Protein sequence: CASSLVQQGSGGYTF.

In this sample, this clone turned up once. This sequence joins TRBV13 and TRBJ1-3; D uncertain. The CDR3 totals 15 residues. Trimming removed 1 base from V and 0 bases from J, with 7 bases in between. CDR1 is PRHDT, CDR2 FYEKMQ, per germline (reference sequence). Here the CDR3 reads CASSLERNSGNTIYF. CDR3 in DNA: TGTGCCAGCAGCTTAGAACGAAACTCTGGAAACACCATATATTTT.

The V gene is TRBV18, the J gene TRBJ1-4, with 7 positions matching TRBD1. Germline V gene lookup returns CDR1 KGHSH and CDR2 LQKENI. The length of the CDR3 is 15 residues. V dropped 4 bases and J dropped 7; count of bases not matched to a gene: 9. This chain's CDR3 is CASSLRQGSGEKLFF. As DNA, the CDR3 is TGTGCCAGCTCACTCCGACAGGGCTCGGGTGAAAAACTGTTTTTT.

The J gene is TRBJ1-2, the V gene TRBV6-5; 7 nucleotides line up with TRBD1. The germline CDR1 and CDR2 sequences are MNHEY and SVGAGI. This CDR3 has 12 residues. Unmatched junction bases numbered 0, after V lost 7 bases and J lost 1 base. In nucleotides, the CDR3 is TGTGCCAGCACAGGGGGTAACTATGGCTACACCTTC. Translating gives CASTGGNYGYTF.